A selection of T cell receptor beta chains follows, all from one sample in a study of long-term antiretroviral therapy in people with HIV. The protocol was immunoSEQ multiplex PCR, while the TCRdb copy is restricted to in-frame clones and leaves out a portion. The sample includes roughly 30,000 clones, more than 70% of them seen just once. Sequences were derived from unsorted PBMCs, sampled 4.8 years after starting antiretroviral therapy. The receptors come from a man aged 40-50 years with HIV. The CDR3 runs from the conserved cysteine through the conserved F or W. The order of the fields is J gene, D gene, V gene, clone size, CDR3 DNA, CDR3 protein. D genes are given only for firm matches. Clone size is not always given. Where it is, it says once, few, many or a class for expanded clones.

>TRBJ2-3|NA|TRBV4-1|NA
TGCGCCAGCAGCCACCCCCGGGACCTCACAGATACGCAGTATTTT
CASSHPRDLTDTQYF
>TRBJ2-2|NA|TRBV25-1|NA
TGTGCCAGCAGAGGTGAGCTAAACACCGGGGAGCTGTTTTTT
CASRGELNTGELFF
>TRBJ1-2|TRBD1|TRBV12-5|NA
TGTGCTAGTGGTTTGGCAAAACAGGGGAATGGCTACACCTTC
CASGLAKQGNGYTF
>TRBJ2-1|NA|TRBV7-8|NA
TGTGCCAGCAGCCTCCCGGGACGGGATTTGAATGAGCAGTTCTTC
CASSLPGRDLNEQFF
>TRBJ2-3|NA|TRBV7-2|once
TGTGCCAGCAGCTTAGGGGTAGCGGAGTCCCGAGATACGCAGTATTTT
CASSLGVAESRDTQYF
>TRBJ1-1|NA|TRBV29-1|NA
TGCAGCGTCGCTCTGGGGGGGCCGAACACTGAAGCTTTCTTT
CSVALGGPNTEAFF
>TRBJ2-1|TRBD2|TRBV10-3|NA
TGTGCCATCAGTGAGTCCCCTAGCGGGTACAATGAGCAGTTCTTC
CAISESPSGYNEQFF
>TRBJ2-2|NA|TRBV15|NA
TGTGCCACCAGCAGCGCCAGGAGTACATGGGGTGCCGCGAACACCGGGGAGCTGTTTTTT
CATSSARSTWGAANTGELFF
>TRBJ1-1|NA|TRBV5-1|NA
TGCGCCAGCAGCTTGGAGGGTGTGGGGTCATGGACTGAAGCTTTCTTT
CASSLEGVGSWTEAFF
>TRBJ1-4|NA|TRBV19|NA
TGTGCCAGTAAGTCCACAGGACGATATGAAAAACTGTTTTTT
CASKSTGRYEKLFF
>TRBJ2-3|NA|TRBV5-5|NA
TGTGCCAGCAGCTTGCCCGGGACACAACCGAGGGCAGATACGCAGTATTTT
CASSLPGTQPRADTQYF
>TRBJ1-4|NA|TRBV4-1|NA
TGCGCCAGCAGCCTCCGACAGTCTAATGAAAAACTGTTTTTT
CASSLRQSNEKLFF
>TRBJ2-7|NA|TRBV25-1|NA
TGTGCCAGCAGTGAAGGGGTTTGGCAGTACTTC
CASSEGVWQYF
>TRBJ1-2|NA|TRBV5-1|NA
TGCGCCAGCAGCACGAGGACGGATCAAGCAGGCGGCCGCTACACCTTC
CASSTRTDQAGGRYTF
>TRBJ1-1|NA|TRBV27|NA
TGTGCCAGCAGTTTAAACTACGGGGCCAACACTGAAGCTTTCTTT
CASSLNYGANTEAFF
>TRBJ1-3|NA|TRBV9|NA
TGTGCCAGCAGCGAGGTAGGGAACACCATATATTTT
CASSEVGNTIYF
>TRBJ2-3|TRBD2|TRBV7-2|NA
TGTGCCAGCAGCTACGGACTAGCTGTAGATACGCAGTATTTT
CASSYGLAVDTQYF
>TRBJ1-2|TRBD1|TRBV18|NA
TGTGCCAGCTCACCCTCGGGACAGGGGGTATCTTTCTACGATGGCTACACCTTC
CASSPSGQGVSFYDGYTF
>TRBJ1-1|TRBD1|TRBV19|NA
TGTGCCAGTAGTCCCGACAGGGCTTATGAACTGAACACTGAAGCTTTCTTT
CASSPDRAYELNTEAFF
>TRBJ2-1|NA|TRBV25-1|few
TGTGCCACCCTCGGGGGCGCGTCGGGCCTATACAATGAGCAGTTCTTC
CATLGGASGLYNEQFF
>TRBJ1-2|NA|TRBV14|NA
TGTGCCAGCAGCTGGCCGGGGGGACCTGGATACACCTTC
CASSWPGGPGYTF
>TRBJ2-2|NA|TRBV11-2|few
TGTGCCAGCAGCAAACTAGCGGGACAGGGCGGGGAGCTGTTTTTT
CASSKLAGQGGELFF
>TRBJ1-3|TRBD1|TRBV7-8|NA
TGTGCCAGCAGACCAGACAGGGACGGAAACACCATATATTTT
CASRPDRDGNTIYF
>TRBJ1-1|NA|TRBV19|NA
TGTGCCAGTACCCTAGGGGGGGCAGCCACTGAAGCTTTCTTT
CASTLGGAATEAFF
>TRBJ2-4|TRBD1|TRBV6-1|NA
TGTGCCAGCAGTGAAATCGGGACAGGGCCTTTATTCATTCAGTACTTC
CASSEIGTGPLFIQYF
>TRBJ1-2|NA|TRBV19|once
TGTGCCAGTAGGGACCGGGGTGCTCACTATGGCTACACCTTC
CASRDRGAHYGYTF
>TRBJ1-2|NA|TRBV9|NA
TGTGCCAGCAGCGGCGGGGGGATGGACAGTTTTAACTATGGCTACACCTTC
CASSGGGMDSFNYGYTF
>TRBJ2-7|NA|TRBV6-1|NA
TGTGCCAGCAGGACGGACGTCCGCGAGCAGTACTTC
CASRTDVREQYF
>TRBJ1-1|NA|TRBV2|NA
TGTGCCAGCAGAGGAAAATTGAACACTGAAGCTTTCTTT
CASRGKLNTEAFF
>TRBJ2-2|NA|TRBV5-1|NA
TGCGCCAGCGGAAAACGATACGACGAGGGGGAGCTGTTTTTT
CASGKRYDEGELFF
>TRBJ2-4|NA|TRBV4-1|few
TGCGCCAGCAGCCCAGTTGTCGGGGTCAACATTCAGTACTTC
CASSPVVGVNIQYF